This passage covers 13 T cell receptor beta chains from one sample sequenced in a study of blood T cell repertoires in COVID-19. Using immunoSEQ multiplex PCR, the repertoire was profiled, and TCRdb retains in-frame clones only, with some absent. The table includes about 200,000 clones, roughly 90% detected once. Material: peripheral blood. Receptor source: a woman between 65 and 79 years old with acute or convalescent COVID-19.

This clone was seen only once. This chain joins TRBV5-4 and TRBJ1-2, with 9 nucleotides matching TRBD1. V lost 0 bases to trimming and J lost 4 bases; unmatched junction nucleotides: 4. The CDR3 extends over 15 amino acids. Germline CDR1 reads SGHNT; CDR2 reads YYREEE (reference sequence). Here the CDR3 reads CASSLAEQGAYGYTF. As DNA, the CDR3 is TGTGCCAGCAGCTTGGCCGAACAGGGGGCCTATGGCTACACCTTC.

The CDR3 region is CASSRGRTYEQYF. Here the CDR3 DNA reads TGTGCCAGCAGCCGCGGGAGGACCTACGAGCAGTACTTC. J is TRBJ2-7 and V is TRBV7-2; 8 positions agree with TRBD2. Per the germline V gene, CDR1 is SGHTA and CDR2 is FQGNSA. After removal of 5 bases from V and 2 bases from J, the junction contained 2 bases not matched to a gene. This CDR3 has 13 residues.

The rearrangement uses TRBV5-1 and TRBJ2-3, with 11 bases fitting TRBD2. The junction had 4 bases not matched to a gene; V was cut back by 1 base and J by 3 bases. CDR3 length: 16 amino acids. Per germline, CDR1 SGHRS and CDR2 YFSETQ. The CDR3 sequence is CASSLRPSGGTDTQYF. CDR3 coding DNA: TGCGCCAGCAGCTTGAGGCCTAGCGGGGGGACAGATACGCAGTATTTT.

The gene calls are TRBV9 and TRBJ1-6; TRBD1 matches 7 bases. J gave up 7 bases and V 5 bases, and 9 bases lay outside the gene matches. The CDR3 length is 15 residues. In germline, CDR1 is SGDLS, CDR2 YYNGEE. DNA of the CDR3: TGTGCCAGCAGTGGATTGGACAGGTCGAATTCACCCCTCCACTTT. Encoded protein: CASSGLDRSNSPLHF.

The rearrangement uses TRBV5-1 and TRBJ1-1; 8 positions agree with TRBD1. The CDR3 runs 15 residues. Looked up from germline, CDR1 is SGHRS and CDR2 is YFSETQ. Trimming cost V 3 bases and J 3 bases; bases outside gene matches: 7. CDR3 nucleotides: TGCGCCAGCAGCTGGTCAGGGGGCCAGGACACTGAAGCTTTCTTT. This gives the protein CASSWSGGQDTEAFF.

The V and J genes are TRBV11-2 and TRBJ2-7, with 10 nucleotides matching TRBD2. CDR1 and CDR2 from the germline V gene are SGHAT and FQNNGV. The J segment lost 5 bases and the V segment lost 7 bases, leaving 8 bases of the junction unmatched. The CDR3 spans 14 residues. CDR3 sequence reads: CASTQLAGSHEQYF. The CDR3 DNA sequence: TGTGCCAGCACCCAACTAGCGGGGTCCCACGAGCAGTACTTC.

The chain is built from TRBV5-4 and TRBJ1-2; a possible D gene is TRBD1 (6 bases). Per germline, CDR1 SGHNT and CDR2 YYREEE (reference sequence). CDR3 length: 12 residues. Trimming pared 7 bases from V and 4 bases from J, leaving 11 bases between. As DNA, the CDR3 is TGTGCCAGCGGGAGCAGGGGCTATGGCTACACCTTC. Protein sequence: CASGSRGYGYTF.

The rearrangement joins TRBV7-8 to TRBJ2-4, with 9 positions matching TRBD2. Trimming removed 5 bases from V and 4 bases from J; junction bases left unmatched: 3. The CDR3 runs to 14 residues. Germline lookup yields CDR1 SGHVS and CDR2 FQNEAQ. CDR3 sequence: CASSPLAGKNIQYF. CDR3 coding DNA: TGTGCCAGCAGCCCTCTAGCGGGAAAAAACATTCAGTACTTC.

The rearrangement links TRBV12-5 to TRBJ1-1; 11 positions agree with TRBD1. The CDR3 runs to 17 residues. J gave up 4 bases and V 5 bases, and 12 bases lay outside the gene matches. Germline lookup yields CDR1 LGHNT and CDR2 FRNRAP. The CDR3, as DNA: TGTGCTAGTGGTCCACCCAGCGGGACAGGGGGGGTCACTGAAGCTTTCTTT. Protein: CASGPPSGTGGVTEAFF.

The V gene is TRBV7-9, the J gene TRBJ2-1; 12 bases are shared with TRBD2. The V segment lost 1 base and the J segment 7 bases; nucleotides outside the gene matches: 5. The CDR3 sequence is 16 residues long. The V gene's germline CDR1 is SEHNR and CDR2 FQNEAQ (reference sequence). CDR3 nucleotides: TGTGCCAGCAGCTTAGACCGTCTAGCGGGGGGGAATGAGCAGTTCTTC. It translates to CASSLDRLAGGNEQFF.

The CDR3 sequence: CASSQDRGQGALYEQYF. The DNA for the CDR3 is TGTGCCAGCAGCCAAGATCGGGGACAGGGGGCCCTTTACGAGCAGTACTTC. The chain is built from TRBV14 and TRBJ2-7; TRBD1 agrees at 12 bases. Per germline, CDR1 SGHDN and CDR2 FVKESK. V gave up 0 bases and J gave up 4 bases; unmatched junction bases: 7. The CDR3 consists of 17 residues.

The chain links TRBV10-3 to TRBJ1-2; the D gene is possibly TRBD1 (6 bases). V was pared by 4 bases and J by 4 bases, with 16 bases between. Germline assignment: CDR1 ENHRY and CDR2 SYGVKD. The CDR3 has 15 residues. This CDR3 is CAISGAPGQTYGYTF. The DNA for the CDR3 is TGTGCCATCAGTGGAGCACCTGGACAGACCTATGGCTACACCTTC.

The rearrangement uses TRBV18 and TRBJ1-6, with D tentatively TRBD1 (5 bases). This CDR3 comprises 14 residues. Trimming removed 2 bases from V and 6 bases from J, with 8 bases in between. CDR1 and CDR2 (germline): KGHSH, LQKENI. The CDR3 spells CASSPLTVNSPLHF. The DNA for the CDR3 is TGTGCCAGCTCACCATTGACAGTTAATTCACCCCTCCACTTT.